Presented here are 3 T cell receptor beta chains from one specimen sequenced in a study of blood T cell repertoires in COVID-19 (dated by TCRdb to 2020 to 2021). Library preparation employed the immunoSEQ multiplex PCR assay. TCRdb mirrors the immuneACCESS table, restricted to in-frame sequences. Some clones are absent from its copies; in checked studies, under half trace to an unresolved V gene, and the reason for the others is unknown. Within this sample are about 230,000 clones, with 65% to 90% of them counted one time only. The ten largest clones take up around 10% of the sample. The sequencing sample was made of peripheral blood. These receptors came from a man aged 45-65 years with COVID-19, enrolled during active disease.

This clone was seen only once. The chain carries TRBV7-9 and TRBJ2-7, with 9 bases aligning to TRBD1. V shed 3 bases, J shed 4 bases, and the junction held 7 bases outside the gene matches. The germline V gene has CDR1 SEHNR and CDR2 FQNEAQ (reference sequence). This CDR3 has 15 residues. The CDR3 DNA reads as TGTGCCAGCAGCTTGGGGGGGACAGGGCGGTACGAGCAGTACTTC. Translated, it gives CASSLGGTGRYEQYF.

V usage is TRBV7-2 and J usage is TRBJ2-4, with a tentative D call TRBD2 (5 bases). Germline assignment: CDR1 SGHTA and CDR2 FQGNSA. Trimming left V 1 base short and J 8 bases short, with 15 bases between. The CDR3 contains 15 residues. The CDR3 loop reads CASSLDEGGEYIQYF. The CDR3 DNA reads TGTGCCAGCAGCTTAGATGAGGGTGGCGAGTACATTCAGTACTTC.

This chain's CDR3 is CASSKTGLPYEQYF. The CDR3 DNA follows: TGTGCCAGCAGCAAAACAGGCCTCCCCTACGAGCAGTACTTC. The chain has TRBV7-8 and TRBJ2-7, with TRBD1 as a possible D gene (5 bases). The CDR3 runs 14 residues. The germline gives CDR1 SGHVS, CDR2 FQNEAQ. V shed 5 bases and J shed 2 bases, with 13 bases lying between them.